This TCR beta chain appears in the sequencing data of a study of cytomegalovirus exposure and HLA in healthy donors. Whole-study context: Of all 398 donors who were genotyped, 70% to 85% belonged to the Caucasian-associated ancestry cluster.

CDR3 length: 17 residues. J gave up 6 bases and V 5 bases, and 18 bases lay outside the gene matches. CDR1 is MGHRA and CDR2 is YSYEKL in the germline V gene. General observations from the study: Accurate predictions that matched the HLA-A and HLA-B alleles of most subjects were reportedly made from TCR beta sequences.

PCR was performed using 60 Vbeta and 13 Jbeta primers. Here immunoSEQ multiplex PCR was the method, and the copy in TCRdb shows in-frame clones only, minus some. The sample has 100,000 or so clones; roughly four fifths are singletons. The table lists this clone with a few counts. Antigen: not known. Material: PBMCs. The sequence derives from a male donor in good health and CMV-seropositive. The chain uses TRBV4-1 and TRBJ1-2; 7 bases map to TRBD1. In nucleotides, the CDR3 is TGCGCCAGCAGCTTTAGAGGGGGCGAAGTCCTCCTACATGGCTACACCTTC. It yields the protein CASSFRGGEVLLHGYTF.